This TCR beta chain was sequenced in a study of T cell repertoires in ileal Crohn's disease. Only in-frame clones appear in the TCRdb table, and some are missing; sequencing was by immunoSEQ multiplex PCR. The sample carries 11,000 to 15,000 clones, around four fifths recorded once. Comment on this clone: Antigen: not known.

Trimming shortened V by 2 bases and J by 2 bases, and 14 bases separated the two germline ends. The CDR3 spans 16 residues. CDR1 is SGHDT and CDR2 is YYEEEE in the germline V gene. Study findings and constraints: All patients with clonality above 26.8% had endoscopic recurrence. Compared with non-smokers, active smokers at surgery showed more clonal expansions.

The clonotype comes from an adult with Crohn's disease. The rearrangement joins TRBV5-6 to TRBJ2-1; D is possibly TRBD2 (6 bases). Sequences were obtained from ileal tissue. The CDR3 spells CASSFRTGETYNEQFF. The CDR3 coding sequence is TGTGCCAGCAGCTTCCGGACGGGGGAAACCTACAATGAGCAGTTCTTC.